This entry describes one TCR beta chain. One end of the junction does not line up with germline, which may come from a read error. These data originate in a study of T cells in Graves' hyperthyroidism and ophthalmopathy. CDR3 size: 15 residues. Germline lookup yields CDR1 WSHSY and CDR2 SAAADI. The CDR3 regions of TCR beta were amplified from RNA transcripts. A first-round RT-PCR of the TCR CDR3 used the HTBI primer set. TCRdb passed the multiplex PCR reads through MiXCR, listing each CDR3 protein once. The sample contains around 760,000 distinct CDR3 sequences, over 35% of which appear only once. V gene TRBV10-2 combines with J gene TRBJ2-2; unclear D gene. The sample consisted of blood. The receptor comes from a woman aged 40 to 50 with Graves' hyperthyroidism. CDR3 DNA sequence: TGTGCCAGCAGTTTCGGAGTGGTGAACACCGGGGAGCTGTTTTTT. Translation gives CASSFGVVNTGELFF.